This TCR beta chain was profiled in a study of neoadjuvant nivolumab and ipilimumab in lung cancer. V trimming: 2 bases; J trimming: 3 bases; junction bases outside the gene matches: 3. The CDR3 totals 15 residues. The germline V gene has CDR1 MNHNS and CDR2 SASEGT. This clone came up once. Its antigen is still unknown. Clones were sequenced by immunoSEQ multiplex PCR, and TCRdb holds only the in-frame ones, with some missing. The data contain 7,500 to 10,000 clones, 70% to 80% of them singletons. Study-wide findings and caveats: Only two of four nivolumab-treated tumors gained richness and clonality by surgery.

The chain joins TRBV6-1 to TRBJ2-1, with 8 nucleotides matching TRBD2. The receptor comes from an adult with non-small cell lung cancer. The sequences come from adjacent normal lung tissue, collected after neoadjuvant nivolumab, alone or with ipilimumab, at or shortly before surgery. CDR3 sequence: CASSEQSGGYNEQFF. CDR3 nucleotide sequence: TGTGCCAGCAGTGAACAGAGCGGGGGCTACAATGAGCAGTTCTTC.